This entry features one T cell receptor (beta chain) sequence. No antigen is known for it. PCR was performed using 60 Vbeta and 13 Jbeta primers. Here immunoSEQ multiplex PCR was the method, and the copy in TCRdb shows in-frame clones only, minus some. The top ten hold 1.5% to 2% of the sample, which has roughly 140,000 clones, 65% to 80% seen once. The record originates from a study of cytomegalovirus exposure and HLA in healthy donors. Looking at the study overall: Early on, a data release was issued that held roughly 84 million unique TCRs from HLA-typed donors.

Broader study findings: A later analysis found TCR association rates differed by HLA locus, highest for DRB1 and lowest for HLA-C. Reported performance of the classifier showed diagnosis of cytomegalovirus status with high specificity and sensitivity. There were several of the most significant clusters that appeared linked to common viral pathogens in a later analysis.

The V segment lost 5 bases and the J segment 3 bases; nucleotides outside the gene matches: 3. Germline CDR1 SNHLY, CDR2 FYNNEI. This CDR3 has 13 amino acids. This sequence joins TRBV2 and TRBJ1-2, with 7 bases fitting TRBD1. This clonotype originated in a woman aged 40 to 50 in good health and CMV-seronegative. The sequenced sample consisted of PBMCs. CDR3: CASSRDRDYGYTF. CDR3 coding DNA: TGTGCCAGCAGTCGAGACAGGGACTATGGCTACACCTTC. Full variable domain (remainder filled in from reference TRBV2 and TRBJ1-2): EPEVTQTPSHQVTQMGQEVILRCVPISNHLYFYWYRQILGQKVEFLVSFYNNEISEKSEIFDDQFSVERPDGSNFTLKIRSTKLEDSAMYFCASSRDRDYGYTFGSGTRLTVV.